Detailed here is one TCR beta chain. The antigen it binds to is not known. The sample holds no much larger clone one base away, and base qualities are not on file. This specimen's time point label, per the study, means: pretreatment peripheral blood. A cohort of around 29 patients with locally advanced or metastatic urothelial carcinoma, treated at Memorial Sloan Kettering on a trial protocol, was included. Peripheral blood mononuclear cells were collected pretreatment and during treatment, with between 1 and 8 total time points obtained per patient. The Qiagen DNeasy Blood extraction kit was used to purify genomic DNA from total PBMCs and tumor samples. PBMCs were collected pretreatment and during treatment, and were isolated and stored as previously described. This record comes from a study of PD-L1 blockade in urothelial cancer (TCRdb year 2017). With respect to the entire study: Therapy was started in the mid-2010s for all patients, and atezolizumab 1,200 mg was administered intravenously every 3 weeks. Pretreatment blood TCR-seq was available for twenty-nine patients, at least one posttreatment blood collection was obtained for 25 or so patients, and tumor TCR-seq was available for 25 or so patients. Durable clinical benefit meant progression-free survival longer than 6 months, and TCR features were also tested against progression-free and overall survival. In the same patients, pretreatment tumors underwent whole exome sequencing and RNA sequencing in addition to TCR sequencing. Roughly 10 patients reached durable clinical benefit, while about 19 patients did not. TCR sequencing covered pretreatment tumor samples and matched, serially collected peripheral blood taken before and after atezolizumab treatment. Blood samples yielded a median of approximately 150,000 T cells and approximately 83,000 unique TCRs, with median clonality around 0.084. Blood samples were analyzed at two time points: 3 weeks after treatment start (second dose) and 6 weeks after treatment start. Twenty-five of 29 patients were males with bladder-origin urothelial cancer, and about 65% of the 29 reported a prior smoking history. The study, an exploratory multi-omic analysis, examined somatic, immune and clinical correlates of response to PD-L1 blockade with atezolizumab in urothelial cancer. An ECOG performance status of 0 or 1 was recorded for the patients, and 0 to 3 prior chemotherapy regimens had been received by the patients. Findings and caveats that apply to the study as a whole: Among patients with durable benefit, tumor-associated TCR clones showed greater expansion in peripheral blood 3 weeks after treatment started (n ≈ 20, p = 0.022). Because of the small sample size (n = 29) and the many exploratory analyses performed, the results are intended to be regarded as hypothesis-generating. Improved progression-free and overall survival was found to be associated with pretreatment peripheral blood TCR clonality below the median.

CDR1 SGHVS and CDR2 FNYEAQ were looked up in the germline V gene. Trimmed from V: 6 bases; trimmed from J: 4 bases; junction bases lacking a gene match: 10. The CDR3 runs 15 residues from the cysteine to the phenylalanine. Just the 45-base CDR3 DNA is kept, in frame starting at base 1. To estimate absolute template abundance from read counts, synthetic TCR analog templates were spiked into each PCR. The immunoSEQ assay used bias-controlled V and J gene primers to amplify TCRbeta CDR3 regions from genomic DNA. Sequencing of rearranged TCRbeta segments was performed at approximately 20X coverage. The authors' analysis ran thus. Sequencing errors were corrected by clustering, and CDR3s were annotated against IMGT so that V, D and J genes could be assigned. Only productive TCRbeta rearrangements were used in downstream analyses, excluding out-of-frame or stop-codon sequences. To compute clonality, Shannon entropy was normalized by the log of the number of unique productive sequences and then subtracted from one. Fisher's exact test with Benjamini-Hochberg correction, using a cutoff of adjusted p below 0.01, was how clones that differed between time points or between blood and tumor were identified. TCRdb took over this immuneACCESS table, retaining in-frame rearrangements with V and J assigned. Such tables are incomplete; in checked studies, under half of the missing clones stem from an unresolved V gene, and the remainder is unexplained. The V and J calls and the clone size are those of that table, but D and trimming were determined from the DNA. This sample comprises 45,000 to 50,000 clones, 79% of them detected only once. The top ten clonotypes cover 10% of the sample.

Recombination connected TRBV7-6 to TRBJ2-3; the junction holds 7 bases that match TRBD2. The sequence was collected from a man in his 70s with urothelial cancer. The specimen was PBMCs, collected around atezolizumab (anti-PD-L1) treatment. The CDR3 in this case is CASSSRGSSADTQYF. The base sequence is TGTGCCAGCAGTTCACGCGGGAGTTCCGCAGATACGCAGTATTTT. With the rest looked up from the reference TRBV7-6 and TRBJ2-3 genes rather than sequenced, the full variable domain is GAGVSQSPRYKVTKRGQDVALRCDPISGHVSLYWYRQALGQGPEFLTYFNYEAQQDKSGLPNDRFSAERPEGSISTLTIQRTEQRDSAMYRCASSSRGSSADTQYFGPGTRLTVL.